This entry describes one TCR beta chain. Since a much larger clone is just one base distant, this may be a read error. Each CDR3 protein is one row after TCRdb ran MiXCR on the reads. The sample has under 250,000 distinct CDR3 sequences, more than 25% seen once. The V end lost 4 bases, the J end lost 7 bases, and 25 bases lay between the germline ends. Germline values: CDR1 LGHNA, CDR2 YSLEER. The CDR3 contains 17 residues. The sample belongs to a study of kidney transplant recipient with SARS-CoV-2 infection. This sample comprised a blood sample, obtained at baseline and on day 111 from a kidney transplant recipient. V is TRBV4-3 and J is TRBJ1-2; D gene uncertain. This TCR was sampled from a male patient between 25 and 39 years old who had COVID-19 and was a kidney transplant recipient. The T cells may partly be graft donor cells. DNA for the CDR3: TGCGCCAGCAGCCTGAGGAAAGGACGTCGAAAGACCTGTGGCTACACCTTC. Amino acids: CASSLRKGRRKTCGYTF.